The following is a TCR beta chain sequence with its context. The sample comes from a study of blood T cell repertoires in COVID-19. Study at large: T cells, B-cell-depleted T cells, or PBMCs supplied cDNA or gDNA.

The CDR3 consists of 21 residues. Authors' data handling: Reference gene primers were amplified, and this amplification served to estimate nucleated cell counts. Sequenced by immunoSEQ multiplex PCR; TCRdb stores in-frame clones only, minus some. V and J calls and clone size come straight from that table; D and trimming were deduced from the DNA. The table shows about 140,000 clones, with 84% occurring only once. V and J are TRBV21-1 and TRBJ2-7; the table's D call, TRBD2, was not checked against the DNA. TRBV21-1 is termed a pseudogene. The specimen was peripheral blood. This TCR was recovered from a woman aged 60 to 75 with acute or convalescent COVID-19. The CDR3 loop is CASSKGDGQALAGGPSYEQYF. The CDR3 DNA is TGTGCCAGCAGCAAAGGGGACGGACAAGCTCTAGCGGGAGGGCCCTCGTACGAGCAGTACTTC.